This entry features one T cell receptor beta chain sequence. The sample comes from a study of shared clonotypes between healthy human individuals. Measured with immunoSEQ multiplex PCR; TCRdb has only the in-frame clones, and not every one. The sample contains over a million clones, roughly 98% of which appear only once. This clonotype was sampled from a man under 40 in good health. The material sequenced was naive CD4+ T cells sorted from blood. Documented subset: CD45RA+ positively selected.

The CDR3 protein is CASGQGQSYEQYF. The CDR3 DNA is TGTGCCAGCGGCCAGGGACAGAGCTACGAGCAGTACTTC. J is TRBJ2-7 and V is TRBV28; 7 positions match TRBD1. Losses at the gene ends were 8 bases for V and 3 bases for J; bases not matched to a gene: 7. CDR3 size: 13 residues. The V gene's germline CDR1 is MDHEN and CDR2 SYDVKM.